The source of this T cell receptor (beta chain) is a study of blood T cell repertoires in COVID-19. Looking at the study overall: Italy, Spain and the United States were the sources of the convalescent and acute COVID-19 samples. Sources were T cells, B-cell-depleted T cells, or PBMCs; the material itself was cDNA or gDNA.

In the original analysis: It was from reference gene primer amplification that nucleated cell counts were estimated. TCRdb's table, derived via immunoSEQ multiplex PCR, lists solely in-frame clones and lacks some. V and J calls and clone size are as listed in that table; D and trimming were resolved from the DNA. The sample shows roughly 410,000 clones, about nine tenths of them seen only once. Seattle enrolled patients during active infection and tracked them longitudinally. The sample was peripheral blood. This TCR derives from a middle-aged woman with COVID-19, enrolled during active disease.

The CDR3 DNA sequence: TGCGCCAGCAGCACCATTCCCCCCAGAACAGATACGCAGTATTTT. The encoded protein is CASSTIPPRTDTQYF. The chain is built from TRBV5-1 and TRBJ2-3; no definite D call. The ends were cut back, 4 bases at V and 3 bases at J, with 15 bases in the middle. Germline loops: CDR1 SGHRS, CDR2 YFSETQ. The CDR3 is made up of 15 amino acids.